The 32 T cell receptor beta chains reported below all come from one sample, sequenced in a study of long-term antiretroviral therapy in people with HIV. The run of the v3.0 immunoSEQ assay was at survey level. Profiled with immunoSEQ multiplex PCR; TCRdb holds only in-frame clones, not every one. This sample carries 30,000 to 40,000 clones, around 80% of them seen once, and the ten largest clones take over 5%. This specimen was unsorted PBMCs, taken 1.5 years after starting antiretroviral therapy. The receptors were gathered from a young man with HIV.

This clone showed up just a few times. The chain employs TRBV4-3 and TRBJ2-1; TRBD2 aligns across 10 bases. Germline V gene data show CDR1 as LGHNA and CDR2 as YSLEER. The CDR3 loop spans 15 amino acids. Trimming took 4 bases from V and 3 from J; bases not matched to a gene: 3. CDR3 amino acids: CASSLLAGLYNEQFF. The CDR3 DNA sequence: TGCGCCAGCAGCCTACTAGCGGGACTCTACAATGAGCAGTTCTTC.

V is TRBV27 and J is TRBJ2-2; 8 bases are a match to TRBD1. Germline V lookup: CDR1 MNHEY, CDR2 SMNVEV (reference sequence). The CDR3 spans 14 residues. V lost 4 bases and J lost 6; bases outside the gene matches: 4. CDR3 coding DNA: TGTGCCAGCAGTTCCACACAGGGGGCCGGGGAGCTGTTTTTT. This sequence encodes CASSSTQGAGELFF.

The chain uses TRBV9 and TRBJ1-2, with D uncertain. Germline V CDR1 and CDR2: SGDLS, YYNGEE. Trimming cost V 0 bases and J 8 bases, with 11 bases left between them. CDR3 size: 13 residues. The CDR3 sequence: CASSVVEGIGYTF. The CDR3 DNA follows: TGTGCCAGCAGCGTAGTTGAGGGTATCGGCTACACCTTC.

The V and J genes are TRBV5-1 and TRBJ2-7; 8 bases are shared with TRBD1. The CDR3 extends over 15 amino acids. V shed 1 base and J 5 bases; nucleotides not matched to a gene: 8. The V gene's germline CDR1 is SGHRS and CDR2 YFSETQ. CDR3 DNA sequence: TGCGCCAGCAGCTTGATTGACAGGGGACGGGACGAGCAGTACTTC. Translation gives CASSLIDRGRDEQYF.

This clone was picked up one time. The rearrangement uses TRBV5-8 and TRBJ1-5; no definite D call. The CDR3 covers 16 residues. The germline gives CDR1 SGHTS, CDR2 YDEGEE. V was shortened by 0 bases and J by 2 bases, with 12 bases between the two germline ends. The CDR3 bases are TGTGCCAGCAGCTTGGGTGTCCTCCAGGGCAATCAGCCCCAGCATTTT. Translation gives CASSLGVLQGNQPQHF.

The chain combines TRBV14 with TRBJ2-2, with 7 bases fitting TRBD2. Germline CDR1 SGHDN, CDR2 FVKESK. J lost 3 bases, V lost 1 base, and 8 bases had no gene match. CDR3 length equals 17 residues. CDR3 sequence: CASSQVGGYGDTGELFF. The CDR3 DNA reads TGTGCCAGCAGCCAAGTCGGGGGGTACGGGGACACCGGGGAGCTGTTTTTT.

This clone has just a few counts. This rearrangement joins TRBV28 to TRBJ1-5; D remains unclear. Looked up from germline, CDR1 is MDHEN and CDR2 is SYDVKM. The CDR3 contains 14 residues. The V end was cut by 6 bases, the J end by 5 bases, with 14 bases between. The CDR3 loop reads CASSPPPEHQPQHF. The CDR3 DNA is TGTGCCAGCAGCCCGCCACCAGAGCATCAGCCCCAGCATTTT.

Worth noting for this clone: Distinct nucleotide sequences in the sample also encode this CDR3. CDR3 nucleotides: TGCAGCGTAGAGATCGGGGACAGGGGCTACGAGCAGTACTTC. It is translated as CSVEIGDRGYEQYF. The gene calls are TRBV29-1 and TRBJ2-7; TRBD1 aligns across 10 bases. The germline CDR1 and CDR2 sequences are SQVTM and ANQGSEA. The CDR3 extends over 14 amino acids. J gave up 3 bases and V 6 bases, and 8 bases lay outside the gene matches.

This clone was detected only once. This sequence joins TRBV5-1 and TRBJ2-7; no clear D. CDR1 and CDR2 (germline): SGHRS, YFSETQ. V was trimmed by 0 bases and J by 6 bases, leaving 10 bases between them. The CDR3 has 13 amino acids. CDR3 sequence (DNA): TGCGCCAGCAGCTTGGAAGGGTTTCGCGAGCAGTACTTC. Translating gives CASSLEGFREQYF.

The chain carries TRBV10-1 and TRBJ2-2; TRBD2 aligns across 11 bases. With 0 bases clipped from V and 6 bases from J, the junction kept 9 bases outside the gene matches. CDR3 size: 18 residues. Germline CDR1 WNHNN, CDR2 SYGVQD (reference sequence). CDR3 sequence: CASSESTTSGTQPGELFF. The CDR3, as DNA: TGCGCCAGCAGTGAGTCGACGACTAGCGGGACCCAACCCGGGGAGCTGTTTTTT.

The CDR3 DNA follows: TGTGCCTGGAGTGTAGCTAGCGATGGGAAGACCCAGTACTTC. Its protein is CAWSVASDGKTQYF. J is TRBJ2-5 and V is TRBV30; D may be TRBD2 (6 bases). CDR3 length equals 14 residues. The ends were cut back, 0 bases at V and 6 bases at J, with 14 bases in the middle. Looked up from germline, CDR1 is GTSNPN and CDR2 is SVGIG (reference sequence).

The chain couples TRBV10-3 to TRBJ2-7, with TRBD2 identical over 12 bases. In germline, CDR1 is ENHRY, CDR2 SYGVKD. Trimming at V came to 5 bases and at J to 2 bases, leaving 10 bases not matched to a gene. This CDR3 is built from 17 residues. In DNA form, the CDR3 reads TGTGCCATCAGTCCCTTTAAAGGACTAGCGGGAACCTACGAGCAGTACTTC. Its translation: CAISPFKGLAGTYEQYF.

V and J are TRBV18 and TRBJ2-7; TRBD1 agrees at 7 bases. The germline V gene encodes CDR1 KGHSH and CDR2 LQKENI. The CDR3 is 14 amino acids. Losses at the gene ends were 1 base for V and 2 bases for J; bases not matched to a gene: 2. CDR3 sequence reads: CASSPRDSPYEQYF. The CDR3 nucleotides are TGTGCCAGCTCACCACGGGACAGTCCCTACGAGCAGTACTTC.

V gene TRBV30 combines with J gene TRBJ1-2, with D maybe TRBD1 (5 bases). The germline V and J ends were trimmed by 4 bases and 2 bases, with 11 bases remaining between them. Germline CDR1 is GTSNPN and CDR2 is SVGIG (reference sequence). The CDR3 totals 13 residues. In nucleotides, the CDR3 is TGTGCCTGGAACGGGGCTTTGAACTATGGCTACACCTTC. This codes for CAWNGALNYGYTF.

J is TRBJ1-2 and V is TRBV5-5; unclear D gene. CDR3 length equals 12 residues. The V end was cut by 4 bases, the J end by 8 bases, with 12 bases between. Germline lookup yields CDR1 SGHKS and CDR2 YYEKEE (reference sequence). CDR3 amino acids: CASSPASKGYTF. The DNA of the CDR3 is TGTGCCAGCAGCCCGGCCTCGAAGGGCTACACCTTC.

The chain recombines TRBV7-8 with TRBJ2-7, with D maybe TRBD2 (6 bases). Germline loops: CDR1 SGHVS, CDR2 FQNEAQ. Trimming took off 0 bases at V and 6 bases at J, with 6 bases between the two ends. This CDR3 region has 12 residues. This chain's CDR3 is CASSLASGEQYF. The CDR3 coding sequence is TGTGCCAGCAGCTTAGCTAGCGGCGAGCAGTACTTC.

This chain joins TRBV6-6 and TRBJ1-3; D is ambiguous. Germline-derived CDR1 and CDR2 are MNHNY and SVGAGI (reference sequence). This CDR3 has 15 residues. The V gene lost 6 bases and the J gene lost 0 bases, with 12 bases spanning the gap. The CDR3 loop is CASRPPTDSGNTIYF. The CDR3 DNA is TGTGCCAGCAGACCCCCTACGGACTCTGGAAACACCATATATTTT.

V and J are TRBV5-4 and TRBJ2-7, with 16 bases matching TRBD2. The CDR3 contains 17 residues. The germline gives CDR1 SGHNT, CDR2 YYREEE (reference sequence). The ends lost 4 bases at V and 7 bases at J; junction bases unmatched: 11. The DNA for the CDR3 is TGTGCCAGCAGCAAGGGACTAGCGGGAGGGCCGCCTCTGGAGCAGTACTTC. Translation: CASSKGLAGGPPLEQYF.

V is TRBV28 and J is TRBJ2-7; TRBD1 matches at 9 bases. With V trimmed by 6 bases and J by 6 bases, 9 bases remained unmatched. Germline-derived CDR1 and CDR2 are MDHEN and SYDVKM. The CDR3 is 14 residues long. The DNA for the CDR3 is TGTGCCAGCAGCTCGGGGACAGGGTCCGGCGAGCAGTACTTC. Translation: CASSSGTGSGEQYF.

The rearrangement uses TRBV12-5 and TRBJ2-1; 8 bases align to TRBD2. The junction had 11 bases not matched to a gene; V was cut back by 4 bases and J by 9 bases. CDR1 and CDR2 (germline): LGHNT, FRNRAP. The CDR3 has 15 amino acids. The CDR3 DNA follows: TGTGCTAGTGGTTCTAGCGGGCACATTAACGGTGAGCAGTTCTTC. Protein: CASGSSGHINGEQFF.

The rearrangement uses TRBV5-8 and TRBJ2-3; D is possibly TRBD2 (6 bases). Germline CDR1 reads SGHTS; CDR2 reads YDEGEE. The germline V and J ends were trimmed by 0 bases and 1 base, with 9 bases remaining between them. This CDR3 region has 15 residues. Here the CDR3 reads CASSLGERGTDTQYF. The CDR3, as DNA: TGTGCCAGCAGCTTGGGTGAGCGGGGCACAGATACGCAGTATTTT.

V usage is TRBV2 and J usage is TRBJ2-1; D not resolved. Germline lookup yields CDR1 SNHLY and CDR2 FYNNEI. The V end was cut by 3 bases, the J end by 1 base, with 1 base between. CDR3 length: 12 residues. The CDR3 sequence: CASSESYNEQFF. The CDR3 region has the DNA TGTGCCAGCAGTGAGTCCTACAATGAGCAGTTCTTC.

The DNA for the CDR3 is TGTGCCAGCAGCCCCGGGACAGGGGTTTTCACAGATACGCAGTATTTT. This sequence encodes CASSPGTGVFTDTQYF. V is TRBV5-4 and J is TRBJ2-3, with TRBD1 matching 10 bases. Germline CDR1 is SGHNT and CDR2 is YYREEE (reference sequence). This CDR3 spans 16 amino acids. The V gene end was trimmed by 4 bases and the J gene end by 2 bases; junction bases not matched to a gene: 7.

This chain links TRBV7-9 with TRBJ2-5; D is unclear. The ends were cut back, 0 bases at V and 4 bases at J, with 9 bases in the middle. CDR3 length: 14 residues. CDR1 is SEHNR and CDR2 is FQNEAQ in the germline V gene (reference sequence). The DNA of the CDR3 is TGTGCCAGCAGCTTAGCGGGCGGTCGAGAGACCCAGTACTTC. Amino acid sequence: CASSLAGGRETQYF.

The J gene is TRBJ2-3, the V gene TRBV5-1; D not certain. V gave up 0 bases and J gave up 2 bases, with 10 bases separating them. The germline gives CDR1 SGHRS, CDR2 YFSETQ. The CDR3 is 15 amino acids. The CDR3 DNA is TGCGCCAGCAGCTTGGGAGTTCAGTTCACAGATACGCAGTATTTT. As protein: CASSLGVQFTDTQYF.

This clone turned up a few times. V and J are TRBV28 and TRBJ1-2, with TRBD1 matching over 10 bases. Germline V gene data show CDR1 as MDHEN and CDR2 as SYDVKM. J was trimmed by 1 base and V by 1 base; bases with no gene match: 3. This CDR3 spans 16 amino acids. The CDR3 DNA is TGTGCCAGCAGTTTATTTGGGACAGGGGATAACTATGGCTACACCTTC. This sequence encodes CASSLFGTGDNYGYTF.

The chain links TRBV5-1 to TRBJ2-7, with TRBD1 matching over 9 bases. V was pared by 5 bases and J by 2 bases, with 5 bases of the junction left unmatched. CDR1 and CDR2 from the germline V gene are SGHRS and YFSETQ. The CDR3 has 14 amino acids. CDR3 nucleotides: TGCGCCAGCAGAACCGGGACAGGGCCCTACGAGCAGTACTTC. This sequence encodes CASRTGTGPYEQYF.

CDR3 loop: CAWKGENIQYF. In nucleotides, the CDR3 is TGTGCCTGGAAGGGGGAAAACATTCAGTACTTC. This chain uses TRBV30 with TRBJ2-4; D might be TRBD1 (6 bases). V lost 4 bases and J lost 5, with 6 bases in between. Per the germline V gene, CDR1 is GTSNPN and CDR2 is SVGIG (reference sequence). The CDR3 length is 11 residues.

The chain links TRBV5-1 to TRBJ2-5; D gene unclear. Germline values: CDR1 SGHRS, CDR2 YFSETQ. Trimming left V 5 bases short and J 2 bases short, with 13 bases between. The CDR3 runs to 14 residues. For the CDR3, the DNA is TGCGCCAGCAGGGGTCTATCCAATCAAGAGACCCAGTACTTC. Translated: CASRGLSNQETQYF.

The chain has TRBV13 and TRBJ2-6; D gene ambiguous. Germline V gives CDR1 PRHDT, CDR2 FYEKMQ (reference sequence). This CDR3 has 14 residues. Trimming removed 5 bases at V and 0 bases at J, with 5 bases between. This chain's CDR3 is CASSLHSGANVLTF. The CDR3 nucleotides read TGTGCCAGCAGCCTTCACTCTGGGGCCAACGTCCTGACTTTC. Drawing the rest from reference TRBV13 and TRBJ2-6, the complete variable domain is AAGVIQSPRHLIKEKRETATLKCYPIPRHDTVYWYQQGPGQDPQFLISFYEKMQSDKGSIPDRFSAQQFSDYHSELNMSSLELGDSALYFCASSLHSGANVLTFGAGSRLTVL.

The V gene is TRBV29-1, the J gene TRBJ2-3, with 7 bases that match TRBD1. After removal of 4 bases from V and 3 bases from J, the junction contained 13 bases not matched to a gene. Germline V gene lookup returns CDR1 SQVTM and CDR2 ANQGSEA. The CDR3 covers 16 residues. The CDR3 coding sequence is TGCAGCGTTGCAGGGTCGCGGCAGGGGGTAACAGATACGCAGTATTTT. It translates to CSVAGSRQGVTDTQYF.

The CDR3 DNA follows: TGTGCCAGCAGCTTCGGGACAGGGGAGACCGGGGAGCTGTTTTTT. It codes for CASSFGTGETGELFF. This chain links TRBV7-9 with TRBJ2-2; 10 bases map to TRBD1. The germline CDR1 and CDR2 sequences are SEHNR and FQNEAQ (reference sequence). The CDR3 totals 15 residues. V was pared by 3 bases and J by 5 bases, with 3 bases of the junction left unmatched.